These T cell receptor beta chains were read from a single sample in a study of chemoradiotherapy in HPV16-positive cancers. Clones were sequenced by immunoSEQ multiplex PCR, and TCRdb holds only the in-frame ones, with some missing. The table lists some 1,000 clones, less than 95% of them singletons. The starting material was tumor tissue, obtained from a patient who underwent chemoradiotherapy. The receptors stem from a human donor with HPV-associated anogenital cancer. The CDR3 runs from the conserved cysteine through the conserved F or W. D genes are given only for firm matches. Only part of the rows carry a size: once, few, many, or a class if the clone is expanded.

clone size: -
V gene: TRBV7-9
J gene: TRBJ2-7
D gene: -
CDR3 DNA: TGTGCCAGCAGCCAGGACAGCTCCTACGAGCAGTACTTC
CDR3 protein: CASSQDSSYEQYF

clone size: once
V gene: TRBV6-5
J gene: TRBJ2-7
D gene: TRBD2
CDR3 DNA: TGTGCCAGCTGTTCTACTAGCGGGGGCAGCGAGCAGTACTTC
CDR3 protein: CASCSTSGGSEQYF

clone size: -
V gene: TRBV5-6
J gene: TRBJ2-7
D gene: TRBD2
CDR3 DNA: TGTGCCAGCAGCTTGGTGACCGGGAGGTCCTACGAGCAGTACTTC
CDR3 protein: CASSLVTGRSYEQYF

clone size: once
V gene: TRBV11-3
J gene: TRBJ2-7
D gene: -
CDR3 DNA: TGTGCCAGCAGCTTATACGGGTCCTCCTACGAGCAGTACTTC
CDR3 protein: CASSLYGSSYEQYF

clone size: -
V gene: TRBV14
J gene: TRBJ2-7
D gene: -
CDR3 DNA: TGTGCCAGCAGCGGACGATACGAGCAGTACTTC
CDR3 protein: CASSGRYEQYF

clone size: once
V gene: TRBV11-1
J gene: TRBJ2-1
D gene: TRBD2
CDR3 DNA: TGTGCCAGCAGCTTAGTCGCTAGCGGGGCCTCCTCCTACAATGAGCAGTTCTTC
CDR3 protein: CASSLVASGASSYNEQFF

clone size: -
V gene: TRBV11-3
J gene: TRBJ1-1
D gene: -
CDR3 DNA: TGTGCCAGCAGCACAAACCAGAACACTGAAGCTTTCTTT
CDR3 protein: CASSTNQNTEAFF

clone size: -
V gene: TRBV5-1
J gene: TRBJ1-2
D gene: TRBD1
CDR3 DNA: TGCGCCAGCAGCTTGACAGGGGGCGTCGACACCTTC
CDR3 protein: CASSLTGGVDTF

clone size: -
V gene: TRBV28
J gene: TRBJ2-4
D gene: TRBD1
CDR3 DNA: TGTGCCAGCAGTCAGGACAGGGGTGGCAAAAACATTCAGTACTTC
CDR3 protein: CASSQDRGGKNIQYF

clone size: -
V gene: TRBV7-9
J gene: TRBJ2-3
D gene: -
CDR3 DNA: TGTGCCAGCAGCTGGTCCACAGATACGCAGTATTTT
CDR3 protein: CASSWSTDTQYF

clone size: -
V gene: TRBV28
J gene: TRBJ1-6
D gene: -
CDR3 DNA: TGTGCCAGCAGCCCTTACGAATTGGGGAATTCACCCCTCCACTTT
CDR3 protein: CASSPYELGNSPLHF

clone size: -
V gene: TRBV7-2
J gene: TRBJ2-5
D gene: -
CDR3 DNA: TGTGCCAGCAGTGGCAGGGTCTCCGCGGAGACCCAGTACTTC
CDR3 protein: CASSGRVSAETQYF

clone size: -
V gene: TRBV6-5
J gene: TRBJ2-2
D gene: -
CDR3 DNA: TGTGCCAGCAGTTACTCGGCCAGGGGGAGGACCGGGGAGCTGTTTTTT
CDR3 protein: CASSYSARGRTGELFF

clone size: -
V gene: TRBV5-1
J gene: TRBJ2-5
D gene: -
CDR3 DNA: TGCGCCAGCAGCTTATCGTCAAGGGGGAGTGGAGAGACCCAGTACTTC
CDR3 protein: CASSLSSRGSGETQYF

clone size: -
V gene: TRBV11-2
J gene: TRBJ1-1
D gene: TRBD1
CDR3 DNA: TGTGCCAGCAGCTTAAACAGGGGGAGGACTGAAGCTTTCTTT
CDR3 protein: CASSLNRGRTEAFF

clone size: -
V gene: TRBV28
J gene: TRBJ1-1
D gene: -
CDR3 DNA: TGTGCCAGCAGAGCACAGGGGAACACTGAAGCTTTCTTT
CDR3 protein: CASRAQGNTEAFF

clone size: -
V gene: TRBV6-4
J gene: TRBJ1-1
D gene: -
CDR3 DNA: TGTGCCAGCAGTGCCACACCGGAGGGCACTGAAGCTTTCTTT
CDR3 protein: CASSATPEGTEAFF

clone size: -
V gene: TRBV7-2
J gene: TRBJ1-1
D gene: -
CDR3 DNA: TGTGCCAGCAGCTTAAACAGTCTGGCAGCGGAAGCTTTCTTT
CDR3 protein: CASSLNSLAAEAFF

clone size: -
V gene: TRBV7-6
J gene: TRBJ2-3
D gene: TRBD1
CDR3 DNA: TGTGCCAGCAGCTCAGGGGGCGGCACAGATACGCAGTATTTT
CDR3 protein: CASSSGGGTDTQYF

clone size: -
V gene: TRBV6-5
J gene: TRBJ2-7
D gene: TRBD2
CDR3 DNA: TGTGCCAGCAGTTACTCCGAGCGGGGAGAGCAGTACTTC
CDR3 protein: CASSYSERGEQYF

clone size: -
V gene: TRBV7-9
J gene: TRBJ2-5
D gene: TRBD1
CDR3 DNA: TGTGCCAGCAGCCAATCGACAGGGGTACTTGAGACCCAGTACTTC
CDR3 protein: CASSQSTGVLETQYF

clone size: -
V gene: TRBV4-1
J gene: TRBJ1-2
D gene: TRBD1
CDR3 DNA: TGCGCCAGCAACTCAAGATTAGCACAGGGGAGGAAGGGTGGCTACACCTTC
CDR3 protein: CASNSRLAQGRKGGYTF

clone size: -
V gene: TRBV6-6
J gene: TRBJ2-1
D gene: TRBD2
CDR3 DNA: TGTGCCAGCGGTGCGGGGGGAAACTACAATGAGCAGTTCTTC
CDR3 protein: CASGAGGNYNEQFF

clone size: -
V gene: TRBV4-3
J gene: TRBJ2-3
D gene: TRBD2
CDR3 DNA: TGCGCCAGCAGCCAATCCTCTTCCATAGCGGGGGCCACAGATACGCAGTATTTT
CDR3 protein: CASSQSSSIAGATDTQYF

clone size: few
V gene: TRBV6-6
J gene: TRBJ1-1
D gene: -
CDR3 DNA: TGTGCCAGCAGGGAAAGCCGCCAAGCTTTCTTT
CDR3 protein: CASRESRQAFF

clone size: -
V gene: TRBV29-1
J gene: TRBJ1-2
D gene: -
CDR3 DNA: TGCAGCGTTGGAGAGACATATGGCTACACCTTC
CDR3 protein: CSVGETYGYTF

clone size: -
V gene: TRBV18
J gene: TRBJ1-6
D gene: -
CDR3 DNA: TGTGCCAGCTCACCCGAGACAGCGAATTCACCCCTCCACTTT
CDR3 protein: CASSPETANSPLHF

clone size: -
V gene: TRBV18
J gene: TRBJ2-5
D gene: -
CDR3 DNA: TGTGCCAGCACACAATATTCTGGAGAGACCCAGTACTTC
CDR3 protein: CASTQYSGETQYF

clone size: -
V gene: TRBV28
J gene: TRBJ2-7
D gene: TRBD2
CDR3 DNA: TGTGCCAGCAGTACCAAGGGCGGGGGGGCGCACGAGCAGTACTTC
CDR3 protein: CASSTKGGGAHEQYF

clone size: -
V gene: TRBV4-3
J gene: TRBJ2-5
D gene: TRBD2
CDR3 DNA: TGCGCCAGCAGCCAAGATCTAGCGGGGTCATACCAAGAGACCCAGTACTTC
CDR3 protein: CASSQDLAGSYQETQYF

clone size: once
V gene: TRBV18
J gene: TRBJ2-6
D gene: -
CDR3 DNA: TGTGCCAGCTCACCAACAGGGTCTGGGGCCAACGTCCTGACTTTC
CDR3 protein: CASSPTGSGANVLTF

clone size: once
V gene: TRBV5-4
J gene: TRBJ2-7
D gene: TRBD1
CDR3 DNA: TGTGCCAGCAGCTTGGATCCGAGACAGGGAACCTACGAGCAGTACTTC
CDR3 protein: CASSLDPRQGTYEQYF

clone size: -
V gene: TRBV6-6
J gene: TRBJ1-1
D gene: TRBD1
CDR3 DNA: TGTGCCAGCAGTTTGGGACAGGGGGTCCTGAACACTGAAGCTTTCTTT
CDR3 protein: CASSLGQGVLNTEAFF

clone size: -
V gene: TRBV7-3
J gene: TRBJ2-3
D gene: TRBD1
CDR3 DNA: TGTGCCAGCAGCTTAATGGGACAGGGAACAGATACGCAGTATTTT
CDR3 protein: CASSLMGQGTDTQYF

clone size: -
V gene: TRBV28
J gene: TRBJ1-2
D gene: -
CDR3 DNA: TGTGCCAGCAGTTTACGAGGGAACTATGGCTACACCTTC
CDR3 protein: CASSLRGNYGYTF

clone size: -
V gene: TRBV5-4
J gene: TRBJ1-2
D gene: -
CDR3 DNA: TGTGCCAGCACCCAGCCCGGGCTCTATGGCTACACCTTC
CDR3 protein: CASTQPGLYGYTF

clone size: -
V gene: TRBV7-2
J gene: TRBJ2-3
D gene: -
CDR3 DNA: TGTGCCAGCAGCTTTGGTCGTGATACGCAGTATTTT
CDR3 protein: CASSFGRDTQYF

clone size: once
V gene: TRBV6-1
J gene: TRBJ1-2
D gene: -
CDR3 DNA: TGTGCCAGCAGTCTCGACGGGCGTTATGGCTACACCTTC
CDR3 protein: CASSLDGRYGYTF

clone size: few
V gene: TRBV28
J gene: TRBJ1-2
D gene: -
CDR3 DNA: TGTGCCAGCAGTAAACAGGGATATGGCTACACCTTC
CDR3 protein: CASSKQGYGYTF

clone size: -
V gene: TRBV28
J gene: TRBJ2-3
D gene: -
CDR3 DNA: TGTGCCAGCAGGGGAGCGGGCGAGGGAGATACGCAGTATTTT
CDR3 protein: CASRGAGEGDTQYF

clone size: -
V gene: TRBV7-2
J gene: TRBJ1-4
D gene: -
CDR3 DNA: TGTGCCAGCAGCCAGGTTGGGGTCTCTAATGAAAAACTGTTTTTT
CDR3 protein: CASSQVGVSNEKLFF

clone size: -
V gene: TRBV5-4
J gene: TRBJ2-7
D gene: -
CDR3 DNA: TGTGCCAGCAGCTTGGGGGGCTCGAGACGGGGCTCCTACGAGCAGTACTTC
CDR3 protein: CASSLGGSRRGSYEQYF

clone size: -
V gene: TRBV7-9
J gene: TRBJ2-2
D gene: -
CDR3 DNA: TGTGCCAGCTTGCGGGGAAGCACCGGGGAGCTGTTTTTT
CDR3 protein: CASLRGSTGELFF

clone size: once
V gene: TRBV27
J gene: TRBJ2-5
D gene: TRBD2
CDR3 DNA: TGTGCCAGCAGTCCTTCGACTAGCGGGGTAGAGACCCAGTACTTC
CDR3 protein: CASSPSTSGVETQYF

clone size: few
V gene: TRBV19
J gene: TRBJ2-3
D gene: -
CDR3 DNA: TGTGCCAGTAGTATAGTGGAGGGGAAAACAGATACGCAGTATTTT
CDR3 protein: CASSIVEGKTDTQYF

clone size: -
V gene: TRBV30
J gene: TRBJ1-5
D gene: TRBD1
CDR3 DNA: TGTGCCTGGAGGGGACAGGGGCCCCTTCAGCCCCAGCATTTT
CDR3 protein: CAWRGQGPLQPQHF

clone size: -
V gene: TRBV5-6
J gene: TRBJ2-5
D gene: TRBD2
CDR3 DNA: TGTGCCAGCAGCTTTAGACGGGAGTTAGCGGGGACCCAAGAGACCCAGTACTTC
CDR3 protein: CASSFRRELAGTQETQYF

clone size: -
V gene: TRBV25-1
J gene: TRBJ2-5
D gene: -
CDR3 DNA: TGTGCCAGCAGTGAGCGGGGGCACCAAGAGACCCAGTACTTC
CDR3 protein: CASSERGHQETQYF

clone size: -
V gene: TRBV28
J gene: TRBJ2-5
D gene: -
CDR3 DNA: TGTGCCAGCAGTTCGGGGAAAGAGACCCAGTACTTC
CDR3 protein: CASSSGKETQYF

clone size: -
V gene: TRBV30
J gene: TRBJ1-1
D gene: -
CDR3 DNA: TGTGCCTGGCGACAGGACTTGAACACTGAAGCTTTCTTT
CDR3 protein: CAWRQDLNTEAFF

clone size: -
V gene: TRBV28
J gene: TRBJ1-5
D gene: -
CDR3 DNA: TGTGCCAGCCGGAATTCCGCAGGGAGGGTTGGCAATCAGCCCCAGCATTTT
CDR3 protein: CASRNSAGRVGNQPQHF

clone size: -
V gene: TRBV5-1
J gene: TRBJ1-4
D gene: -
CDR3 DNA: TGCGCCAGCAGCCCCGGATCAACTAATGAAAAACTGTTTTTT
CDR3 protein: CASSPGSTNEKLFF

clone size: -
V gene: TRBV19
J gene: TRBJ2-1
D gene: -
CDR3 DNA: TGTGCCAGTAGTTGGGGACTCTACAATGAGCAGTTCTTC
CDR3 protein: CASSWGLYNEQFF

clone size: -
V gene: TRBV4-3
J gene: TRBJ1-1
D gene: TRBD1
CDR3 DNA: TGCGCCAGCAGCCCGACTTCTTACCGAGACAGGGCAGCAGCTTTCTTT
CDR3 protein: CASSPTSYRDRAAAFF